The 30 T cell receptor beta chains reported below all come from one sample, sequenced in a study of T cells in Graves' hyperthyroidism and ophthalmopathy. Amplification yielded TCR beta CDR3 regions, with RNA transcripts as the source. HTBI primers were used for first-round RT-PCR of the TCR CDR3. Via MiXCR, TCRdb re-called the multiplex PCR reads, giving one row per CDR3 protein. The sample yields about 200,000 distinct CDR3 sequences, around 17% seen once. Input material: blood. The receptors originated from a woman aged 45-65 years with Graves' hyperthyroidism.

This clonotype has ten or more counts. This chain joins TRBV29-1 and TRBJ1-5; possibly TRBD1 for D (6 bases). The CDR3 contains 15 residues. Germline V gene sequence: CDR1 SQVTM, CDR2 ANQGSEA. Trimming removed 1 base at V and 3 bases at J, with 13 bases between. The CDR3 sequence is CSVEGAGTLNQPQHF. Written as DNA, the CDR3 is TGCAGCGTTGAAGGGGCCGGGACACTCAATCAGCCCCAGCATTTT.

A note on this clonotype: This could be a read error, since a much larger clone is one nucleotide away. The chain uses TRBV20-1 and TRBJ2-7; 9 bases match TRBD2. V lost 2 bases to trimming and J lost 4 bases; unmatched junction nucleotides: 9. The V gene's germline CDR1 is DFQATT and CDR2 SNEGSKA (reference sequence). This CDR3 is built from 15 residues. The CDR3: CSARPQAGGLYEQYF. The CDR3 nucleotides are TGCAGTGCTAGACCTCAAGCGGGAGGTCTGTACGAGCAGTACTTC.

This clonotype was counted many times. The V gene is TRBV6-1, the J gene TRBJ2-7; D possibly uses TRBD1 or TRBD2 (5 bases each). This CDR3 is 14 amino acids long. Per the germline V gene, CDR1 is MNHNS and CDR2 is SASEGT. Deletions cut 7 bases from V and 4 bases from J, with 17 bases between. CDR3: CASTPRGEGYEQYF. The CDR3 DNA reads as TGTGCCAGCACCCCGCGCGGAGAGGGGTACGAGCAGTACTTC.

This clonotype was observed many times. The J gene is TRBJ1-3, the V gene TRBV6-2 or TRBV6-3; D unclear. The germline V gene has CDR1 MNHEY and CDR2 SVGEGT. CDR3 length: 15 residues. Trimming pared 6 bases from V and 0 bases from J, leaving 12 bases between. The CDR3 region is CASRITTSSGNTIYF. CDR3 nucleotides: TGTGCCAGCAGAATTACGACGAGCTCTGGAAACACCATATATTTT.

The table lists this clonotype with many counts. V gene TRBV18 combines with J gene TRBJ1-2; D is ambiguous. Deletions cut 2 bases from V and 7 bases from J, with 14 bases between. The CDR3 has 14 amino acids. Germline V CDR1 and CDR2: KGHSH, LQKENI. The CDR3 sequence is CASSPNSHSGGYTF. For the CDR3, the DNA is TGTGCCAGCTCACCAAACTCCCACTCGGGTGGCTACACCTTC.

The sample holds many counts of this clonotype. The V and J genes are TRBV11-2 and TRBJ2-7, with 9 bases matching TRBD1. V gave up 6 bases and J gave up 2 bases; unmatched junction bases: 8. CDR1 SGHAT and CDR2 FQNNGV come from the germline V gene. This CDR3 is 15 amino acids long. CDR3 loop: CASSGTGRTAYEQYF. The CDR3 nucleotides read TGTGCCAGCAGTGGGACAGGGAGAACGGCCTACGAGCAGTACTTC.

The chain has TRBV30 and TRBJ1-1; D might be TRBD1 (5 bases). Trimming took 0 bases from V and 11 from J, leaving 13 bases between them. The germline V gene has CDR1 GTSNPN and CDR2 SVGIG (reference sequence). The CDR3 extends over 12 amino acids. This chain's CDR3 is CAWSVGRERAFF. DNA of the CDR3: TGTGCCTGGAGTGTAGGCAGGGAAAGGGCTTTCTTT.

This clonotype was picked up many times. The rearrangement uses TRBV7-2 and TRBJ1-5, with unresolved D. CDR1 is SGHTA, CDR2 FQGNSA, per germline. The CDR3 covers 14 residues. V was shortened by 3 bases and J by 0 bases, with 6 bases between the two germline ends. DNA of the CDR3: TGTGCCAGCAGCTTTACTAATAGCAATCAGCCCCAGCATTTT. Its protein is CASSFTNSNQPQHF.

This clonotype came up many times. The chain has TRBV3-1 and TRBJ1-1; possible D gene TRBD1, 5 bases. This CDR3 spans 14 amino acids. Germline assignment: CDR1 LGHDT and CDR2 YNNKEL (reference sequence). With 3 bases removed from V and 6 bases from J, the gap between germline ends came to 14 bases. The CDR3 sequence is CASSQRGAAAEAFF. The DNA of the CDR3 is TGTGCCAGCAGCCAGAGGGGCGCGGCTGCTGAAGCTTTCTTT.

This clonotype was picked up many times. This chain uses TRBV11-2 with TRBJ1-3, with D possibly TRBD1 on 5 matching bases. Trimming shortened V by 5 bases and J by 0 bases, and 11 bases separated the two germline ends. This CDR3 is built from 15 residues. CDR1 SGHAT and CDR2 FQNNGV come from the germline V gene. The CDR3 DNA follows: TGTGCCAGCAGCCCTGCAGGGAGCTCTGGAAACACCATATATTTT. This encodes CASSPAGSSGNTIYF.

In regard to this clonotype: This may arise from a read error, as a much more abundant clone is one base away. The gene calls are TRBV18 and TRBJ2-1; D possibly corresponds to TRBD1 (6 bases). The CDR3 covers 12 residues. Germline CDR1 KGHSH, CDR2 LQKENI. The V and J ends lost 2 bases and 9 bases respectively, with 8 bases between them. The CDR3 DNA sequence: TGTGCCAGCTCACCAGGACAGTTTGAGCAGTTCTTC. Translating it yields CASSPGQFEQFF.

This clonotype has a count of ten or more. The chain combines TRBV11-2 with TRBJ2-7; the match to TRBD2 covers 11 bases. CDR1 is SGHAT, CDR2 FQNNGV, per germline. The ends lost 0 bases at V and 2 bases at J; junction bases unmatched: 6. The CDR3 sequence is 17 residues long. CDR3 loop: CASSLELLAGAPYEQYF. The CDR3 DNA sequence: TGTGCCAGCAGCTTAGAGTTACTAGCGGGAGCCCCCTACGAGCAGTACTTC. Full variable domain (outside the CDR3, taken from reference TRBV11-2 and TRBJ2-7): EAGVAQSPRYKIIEKRQSVAFWCNPISGHATLYWYQQILGQGPKLLIQFQNNGVVDDSQLPKDRFSAERLKGVDSTLKIQPAKLEDSAVYLCASSLELLAGAPYEQYFGPGTRLTVT.

This clonotype has at least ten counts. The chain has TRBV20-1 and TRBJ2-3, with 8 bases lining up with TRBD2. The CDR3 runs to 14 residues. Germline V gene lookup returns CDR1 DFQATT and CDR2 SNEGSKA (reference sequence). The CDR3 nucleotides read TGCAGCAGAGCGGGAGAGGGTGGTACAGATACGCAGTATTTT. Translation gives CSRAGEGGTDTQYF.

This clonotype occurred many times. J is TRBJ2-1 and V is TRBV29-1; D gene unclear. V lost 8 bases and J lost 0, with 8 bases in between. Germline CDR1 and CDR2: SQVTM and ANQGSEA. The CDR3 has 12 residues. CDR3 protein: CSYSSSYNEQFF. The CDR3 DNA reads as TGCAGCTACAGTTCCTCCTACAATGAGCAGTTCTTC.

This clonotype occurred a few times. The chain carries TRBV5-6 and TRBJ1-5; D is unresolved. V lost 0 bases and J 0 bases, leaving 7 bases between the germline ends. The germline V gene encodes CDR1 SGHDT and CDR2 YYEEEE. This CDR3 spans 15 amino acids. CDR3 residues: CASSLGGLSNQPQHF. CDR3 nucleotide sequence: TGTGCCAGCAGCTTGGGTGGTCTTAGCAATCAGCCCCAGCATTTT.

This clonotype was counted at least ten times. The rearrangement links TRBV10-1 to TRBJ1-1, with D perhaps TRBD1 (6 bases). The V end was cut by 5 bases, the J end by 4 bases, with 14 bases between. Germline loops: CDR1 WNHNN, CDR2 SYGVQD (reference sequence). The CDR3 totals 14 residues. CDR3 coding DNA: TGCGCCAGCAGTAGCGGGGGCGTCGGCACTGAAGCTTTCTTT. It codes for CASSSGGVGTEAFF.

This clonotype was found many times. CDR3 DNA sequence: TGCGCCAGCAGCTTGGTAACAGGGTCAGGGAACACTGAAGCTTTCTTT. Its translation: CASSLVTGSGNTEAFF. The rearrangement joins TRBV5-1 to TRBJ1-1; tentative D call: TRBD1 (6 bases). Germline values: CDR1 SGHRS, CDR2 YFSETQ. Trimming left V 0 bases short and J 1 base short, with 13 bases between. The CDR3 consists of 16 residues. The variable domain in full, with the rest retrieved from reference TRBV5-1 and TRBJ1-1, is KAGVTQTPRYLIKTRGQQVTLSCSPISGHRSVSWYQQTPGQGLQFLFEYFSETQRNKGNFPGRFSGRQFSNSRSEMNVSTLELGDSALYLCASSLVTGSGNTEAFFGQGTRLTVV.

This clonotype was seen many times. The chain employs TRBV20-1 and TRBJ2-3; D possibly corresponds to TRBD2 (5 bases). Between the trimmed V and J ends, which lost 0 bases and 2 bases, there was a span of 6 bases. This CDR3 region has 13 residues. In germline, CDR1 is DFQATT, CDR2 SNEGSKA (reference sequence). This CDR3 is CSARDRDTDTQYF. The CDR3 DNA reads TGCAGTGCTAGAGATCGGGACACAGATACGCAGTATTTT.

The chain employs TRBV7-9 and TRBJ1-4, with 9 bases matching TRBD1. V lost 8 bases to trimming and J lost 6 bases; unmatched junction nucleotides: 1. The CDR3 length is 12 residues. Germline V lookup: CDR1 SEHNR, CDR2 FQNEAQ (reference sequence). The CDR3 DNA reads as TGTGCCAGCGGGACAGGGTATGAAAAACTGTTTTTT. The encoded protein is CASGTGYEKLFF.

This clonotype appeared many times. The chain uses TRBV27 and TRBJ2-5; D perhaps matches TRBD2 (6 bases). The CDR3 runs 13 residues. V was pared by 2 bases and J by 3 bases, with 7 bases between. Germline lookup yields CDR1 MNHEY and CDR2 SMNVEV (reference sequence). DNA for the CDR3: TGTGCCAGCAGTTTACGCGGGGAAGAGACCCAGTACTTC. This encodes CASSLRGEETQYF.

At least ten counts were recorded for this clonotype. The CDR3 DNA reads as TGTGCCAGCAGTTCCGGACAGCGAGATACGCAGTATTTT. Translation: CASSSGQRDTQYF. This chain links TRBV6-1 with TRBJ2-3; D might be TRBD1 (6 bases). The CDR3 runs 13 residues. Between the trimmed V and J ends, which lost 5 bases and 5 bases, there was a span of 11 bases. The germline gives CDR1 MNHNS, CDR2 SASEGT.

In its sample, this clonotype was seen a few times. V usage is TRBV24-1 and J usage is TRBJ2-5; the D is unclear. V lost 4 bases to trimming and J lost 2 bases, with 13 bases between them. Germline-derived CDR1 and CDR2 are KGHDR and SFDVKD. CDR3 size: 15 residues. CDR3: CATSDAVITQETQYF. Here the CDR3 DNA reads TGTGCCACCAGTGACGCAGTAATTACACAAGAGACCCAGTACTTC.

This clonotype has just a few counts. V gene TRBV15 combines with J gene TRBJ2-1, with TRBD2 matching over 9 bases. The CDR3 covers 15 residues. From germline, CDR1 is LNHNV and CDR2 YYDKDF (reference sequence). Unmatched junction bases numbered 3, after V lost 6 bases and J lost 0 bases. CDR3 sequence reads: CATRGSGSSYNEQFF. Here the CDR3 DNA reads TGTGCCACCAGGGGTAGCGGGAGCTCCTACAATGAGCAGTTCTTC.

This clonotype was observed a handful of times. The rearrangement joins TRBV20-1 to TRBJ2-7, with D perhaps assigned TRBD1 or TRBD2 (5 bases each). CDR3 size: 14 residues. The V and J ends lost 3 bases and 4 bases respectively, with 16 bases between them. Germline CDR1 is DFQATT and CDR2 is SNEGSKA (reference sequence). The chain's CDR3 is CSASRDASFYEQYF. CDR3 coding DNA: TGCAGTGCTAGCCGGGACGCATCGTTTTACGAGCAGTACTTC.

To note about this clonotype: Possible read error: a much larger clone is one base away. The V gene is TRBV9, the J gene TRBJ1-2, with no clear D. CDR1 is SGDLS, CDR2 YYNGEE, per germline. The CDR3 has 14 residues. The CDR3 reads CARSVAGGVYGYTF. CDR3 sequence (DNA): TGTGCCAGAAGCGTTGCCGGTGGTGTCTATGGCTACACCTTC.

The V and J genes are TRBV5-4 and TRBJ2-5; 8 bases align to TRBD1. The CDR3 length is 16 residues. V shed 2 bases, J shed 2 bases, and the junction held 8 bases outside the gene matches. Germline loops: CDR1 SGHNT, CDR2 YYREEE (reference sequence). The CDR3 DNA follows: TGTGCCAGCAGCTTCCTTGGACAGGGCCTACAAGAGACCCAGTACTTC. Translating it yields CASSFLGQGLQETQYF.

The genes are TRBV20-1 and TRBJ1-6; D possibly corresponds to TRBD1 (5 bases). V lost 6 bases to trimming and J lost 8 bases, with 17 bases between them. This CDR3 is 14 amino acids long. The V gene's germline CDR1 is DFQATT and CDR2 SNEGSKA (reference sequence). CDR3 amino acids: CSAGTPGSYSPLHF. DNA of the CDR3: TGCAGTGCCGGTACTCCAGGGAGCTATTCACCCCTCCACTTT.

The chain employs TRBV7-3 and TRBJ2-1, with 8 bases identical to TRBD2. Germline V gene lookup returns CDR1 SGHTA and CDR2 FQGTGA. With 4 bases clipped from V and 2 bases from J, the junction kept 7 bases outside the gene matches. The CDR3 has 16 amino acids. CDR3 amino acids: CASSSSLAGAYNEQFF. The CDR3 DNA is TGTGCCAGCAGCTCCTCTCTAGCGGGCGCCTACAATGAGCAGTTCTTC.

This clonotype was seen at least ten times. The rearrangement links TRBV12-3 or TRBV12-4 to TRBJ1-1, with D possibly matching TRBD1 (6 bases). This CDR3 contains 14 residues. V shed 3 bases and J shed 1 base, with 9 bases lying between them. The CDR3 is CASSFRGGNTEAFF. CDR3 nucleotides: TGTGCCAGCAGTTTCAGGGGAGGGAACACTGAAGCTTTCTTT.

The table lists this clonotype with a few counts. The J gene is TRBJ2-2, the V gene TRBV2; D tentatively fits TRBD1 or TRBD2 (5 bases each). V lost 3 bases and J 0 bases, leaving 11 bases between the germline ends. CDR1 is SNHLY, CDR2 FYNNEI, per germline. The CDR3 is made up of 16 amino acids. The CDR3 DNA sequence: TGTGCCAGCAGTGAGCAGGGACCAGCGAACACCGGGGAGCTGTTTTTT. It is translated as CASSEQGPANTGELFF.